These 15 T cell receptor beta chains were sequenced from one sample in a study of blood T cell repertoires in COVID-19. Libraries were prepared by immunoSEQ multiplex PCR; TCRdb keeps only in-frame clonotypes and omits some of them. The sample gives about 86,000 clones, more than 85% of which show up once; 0.9% to 1.5% is in the top ten. Sequencing input: PBMCs or T cells enriched from blood (not recorded which). These receptors were taken from a woman aged 50 to 60 with acute COVID-19.

This clone showed up just a few times. The CDR3 DNA sequence: TGCAGCGTTGTCCAGGGGGCGAACACTGAAGCTTTCTTT. It yields the protein CSVVQGANTEAFF. The genes are TRBV29-1 and TRBJ1-1, with 8 bases fitting TRBD1. The CDR3 spans 13 residues. The germline V gene encodes CDR1 SQVTM and CDR2 ANQGSEA. Trimming took 4 bases from V and 1 from J; bases not matched to a gene: 2.

This chain links TRBV11-2 with TRBJ2-2; D may be TRBD2 (6 bases). CDR3 length: 16 residues. Germline V lookup: CDR1 SGHAT, CDR2 FQNNGV. With 4 bases removed from V and 7 bases from J, the gap between germline ends came to 19 bases. The CDR3 DNA reads TGTGCCAGCAGCTCGCCGAGGAGGGGCTCGGGCGGGGAGCTGTTTTTT. Protein product: CASSSPRRGSGGELFF.

The V and J genes are TRBV5-4 and TRBJ2-5; 7 positions agree with TRBD2. Per germline, CDR1 SGHNT and CDR2 YYREEE (reference sequence). This CDR3 is built from 16 residues. V shed 3 bases, J shed 2 bases, and the junction held 10 bases outside the gene matches. The CDR3 DNA follows: TGTGCCAGCAGCTCACCCGCGGAAGCGGGACAAGAGACCCAGTACTTC. This codes for CASSSPAEAGQETQYF. The variable domain in full, with the rest retrieved from reference TRBV5-4 and TRBJ2-5, is ETGVTQSPTHLIKTRGQQVTLRCSSQSGHNTVSWYQQALGQGPQFIFQYYREEENGRGNFPPRFSGLQFPNYSSELNVNALELDDSALYLCASSSPAEAGQETQYFGPGTRLLVL.

This rearrangement joins TRBV19 to TRBJ2-3; 16 positions agree with TRBD2. V was clipped by 5 bases and J by 10 bases; unmatched bases: 9. The CDR3 extends over 16 amino acids. Germline CDR1 and CDR2: LNHDA and SQIVND (reference sequence). The DNA for the CDR3 is TGTGCCAGTAGTTCGGGACTAGCGGGAGGGCCCACGGCGCAGTATTTT. Translation gives CASSSGLAGGPTAQYF. Variable domain in full (rest from reference TRBV19 and TRBJ2-3): DGGITQSPKYLFRKEGQNVTLSCEQNLNHDAMYWYRQDPGQGLRLIYYSQIVNDFQKGDIAEGYSVSREKKESFPLTVTSAQKNPTAFYLCASSSGLAGGPTAQYFGPGTRLTVL.

The gene calls are TRBV9 and TRBJ2-7, with D perhaps matching TRBD2 (5 bases). CDR1 and CDR2 from the germline V gene are SGDLS and YYNGEE. V was pared by 1 base and J by 2 bases, with 13 bases between. CDR3 size: 15 residues. The CDR3 coding sequence is TGTGCCAGCAGCGTAACCTCAGGAGGACCCTACGAGCAGTACTTC. Translated, it gives CASSVTSGGPYEQYF. The variable domain in full, completed from reference TRBV9 and TRBJ2-7, reads DSGVTQTPKHLITATGQRVTLRCSPRSGDLSVYWYQQSLDQGLQFLIQYYNGEERAKGNILERFSAQQFPDLHSELNLSSLELGDSALYFCASSVTSGGPYEQYFGPGTRLTVT.

As DNA, the CDR3 is TGTGCCACCAGCAGAGAACAGGGGGCGGGAGGCTACACCTTC. Protein sequence: CATSREQGAGGYTF. This sequence joins TRBV15 and TRBJ1-2; 9 bases match TRBD1. J gave up 8 bases and V 0 bases, and 4 bases lay outside the gene matches. The V gene's germline CDR1 is LNHNV and CDR2 YYDKDF (reference sequence). This CDR3 is 14 amino acids long.

The chain is built from TRBV4-1 and TRBJ2-5; D might be TRBD1 (6 bases). This CDR3 is 14 amino acids long. CDR1 MGHRA and CDR2 YSYEKL come from the germline V gene. V gave up 1 base and J gave up 5 bases, with 11 bases separating them. DNA for the CDR3: TGCGCCAGCAGCCAAGTCGGTCAGGGGGAGACCCAGTACTTC. Translated: CASSQVGQGETQYF.

The CDR3: CAIQGEGGTDTQYF. The CDR3 region has the DNA TGTGCCATACAGGGGGAAGGGGGCACAGATACGCAGTATTTT. The rearrangement links TRBV10-3 to TRBJ2-3; the match to TRBD1 covers 8 bases. This CDR3 has 14 residues. Germline trimming cut 9 bases from V and 1 base from J; bases unmatched to any gene: 6. The germline V gene encodes CDR1 ENHRY and CDR2 SYGVKD.

This chain uses TRBV5-6 with TRBJ2-1; 10 nucleotides agree with TRBD2. The CDR3 runs to 14 residues. V dropped 1 base and J dropped 9; count of bases not matched to a gene: 4. Germline V lookup: CDR1 SGHDT, CDR2 YYEEEE. This CDR3 is CASSLSSGSAEQFF. The CDR3 DNA sequence: TGTGCCAGCAGCTTGTCTAGCGGGAGTGCTGAGCAGTTCTTC.

In its sample, this clone was seen once. This chain connects TRBV18 to TRBJ2-7; the D gene is possibly TRBD2 (5 bases). Germline V gene sequence: CDR1 KGHSH, CDR2 LQKENI. Trimming left V 3 bases short and J 6 bases short, with 21 bases between. The CDR3 extends over 16 amino acids. CDR3 in amino acids: CASSPLEDSLGSEQYF. DNA for the CDR3: TGTGCCAGCTCACCGCTCGAGGACTCCCTAGGGAGCGAGCAGTACTTC.

V and J are TRBV19 and TRBJ2-3; tentatively, D is TRBD1 (5 bases). With 5 bases removed from V and 0 bases from J, the gap between germline ends came to 15 bases. The CDR3 has 16 residues. Germline CDR1 and CDR2: LNHDA and SQIVND (reference sequence). Written as DNA, the CDR3 is TGTGCCAGTAGTCCCCTCGACAGTTCTAGCACAGATACGCAGTATTTT. This translates into CASSPLDSSSTDTQYF. The entire variable domain, with the rest obtained from reference TRBV19 and TRBJ2-3, is as follows: DGGITQSPKYLFRKEGQNVTLSCEQNLNHDAMYWYRQDPGQGLRLIYYSQIVNDFQKGDIAEGYSVSREKKESFPLTVTSAQKNPTAFYLCASSPLDSSSTDTQYFGPGTRLTVL.

This clone was counted a few times. The chain joins TRBV5-8 to TRBJ2-5; 14 bases line up with TRBD2. The J segment lost 1 base and the V segment lost 0 bases, leaving 5 bases of the junction unmatched. This CDR3 has 18 amino acids. Germline CDR1 is SGHTS and CDR2 is YDEGEE. This CDR3 reads CASSLAGTSGSSQETQYF. Written as DNA, the CDR3 is TGTGCCAGCAGCTTGGCCGGGACTAGCGGGAGTAGCCAAGAGACCCAGTACTTC. Filled out from reference TRBV5-8 and TRBJ2-5, the complete variable domain reads EAGVTQSPTHLIKTRGQQATLRCSPISGHTSVYWYQQALGLGLQFLLWYDEGEERNRGNFPPRFSGRQFPNYSSELNVNALELEDSALYLCASSLAGTSGSSQETQYFGPGTRLLVL.

The CDR3 DNA is TGTGCCAGCAGTTCCCTCTTGACTGAAGCTTTCTTT. Its translation: CASSSLLTEAFF. V and J are TRBV28 and TRBJ1-1, with D hard to call. Between the trimmed V and J ends, which lost 4 bases and 5 bases, there was a span of 8 bases. Germline lookup yields CDR1 MDHEN and CDR2 SYDVKM. The CDR3 extends over 12 amino acids.

The chain joins TRBV2 to TRBJ2-7, with 10 bases that match TRBD1. Unmatched junction bases numbered 5, after V lost 6 bases and J lost 9 bases. The germline gives CDR1 SNHLY, CDR2 FYNNEI. The CDR3 consists of 12 residues. The CDR3 DNA is TGTGCCAGCAGCGACAGGGGGCGAAGGCAGTACTTC. Translation gives CASSDRGRRQYF. The full variable domain, completed using reference TRBV2 and TRBJ2-7, is EPEVTQTPSHQVTQMGQEVILRCVPISNHLYFYWYRQILGQKVEFLVSFYNNEISEKSEIFDDQFSVERPDGSNFTLKIRSTKLEDSAMYFCASSDRGRRQYFGPGTRLTVT.

V and J are TRBV5-1 and TRBJ2-2; possibly TRBD1 for D (6 bases). CDR1 is SGHRS, CDR2 YFSETQ, per germline. The CDR3 has 18 residues. The V gene lost 3 bases and the J gene lost 0 bases, with 18 bases spanning the gap. CDR3 region: CASSSSGGQGSNTGELFF. The CDR3 DNA sequence: TGCGCCAGCAGCTCCTCCGGTGGTCAGGGGTCGAACACCGGGGAGCTGTTTTTT. The whole variable domain, filled in from reference TRBV5-1 and TRBJ2-2, reads KAGVTQTPRYLIKTRGQQVTLSCSPISGHRSVSWYQQTPGQGLQFLFEYFSETQRNKGNFPGRFSGRQFSNSRSEMNVSTLELGDSALYLCASSSSGGQGSNTGELFFGEGSRLTVL.